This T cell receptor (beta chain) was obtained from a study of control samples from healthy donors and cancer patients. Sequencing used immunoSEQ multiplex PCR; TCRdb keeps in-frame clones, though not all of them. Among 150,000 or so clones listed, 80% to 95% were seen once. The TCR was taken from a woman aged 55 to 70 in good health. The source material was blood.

This CDR3 reads CASSSYREAFF. CDR3 DNA sequence: TGTGCCAGCAGCTCCTACAGAGAAGCTTTCTTT. The V and J genes are TRBV7-8 and TRBJ1-1; no definite D call. Germline CDR1 SGHVS, CDR2 FQNEAQ. Trimming took 4 bases from V and 8 from J, leaving 8 bases between them. The CDR3 loop spans 11 amino acids. The full variable domain, in which reference TRBV7-8 and TRBJ1-1 provide the parts outside the CDR3, is GAGVSQSPRYKVAKRGQDVALRCDPISGHVSLFWYQQALGQGPEFLTYFQNEAQLDKSGLPSDRFFAERPEGSVSTLKIQRTQQEDSAVYLCASSSYREAFFGQGTRLTVV.